The source of this T cell receptor (beta chain) is a study of blood T cell repertoires in COVID-19. The data were produced by immunoSEQ multiplex PCR, yet TCRdb's version contains in-frame clones alone and is incomplete. The table lists fewer than 200,000 clones, roughly 90% of them singletons. V shed 2 bases, J shed 7 bases, and the junction held 17 bases outside the gene matches. Germline V gene data show CDR1 as LNHDA and CDR2 as SQIVND (reference sequence). The CDR3 sequence is 19 residues long. The sequenced sample was peripheral blood. This receptor was taken from a woman in her 50s with acute or convalescent COVID-19. V usage is TRBV19 and J usage is TRBJ2-1, with 10 positions matching TRBD2. This CDR3 is CASSIYPPTGTSAFNEQFF. CDR3 DNA sequence: TGTGCCAGTAGTATATACCCCCCCACCGGGACTAGCGCTTTTAATGAGCAGTTCTTC.